The 2 T cell receptor beta chains given below trace back to one sample, sequenced in a study of coeliac disease. The method was immunoSEQ multiplex PCR; TCRdb's version includes in-frame clones alone and lacks a portion of them. The sample carries fewer than 7,000 clones, roughly 69% recorded once. Sequencing was done on a sample of lamina propria lymphocytes from the gut. These receptors were taken from a young man with celiac disease.

This clone was counted between two and nine times. The genes are TRBV28 and TRBJ2-3, with 7 bases that match TRBD2. Germline V CDR1 and CDR2: MDHEN, SYDVKM. The CDR3 has 13 amino acids. J gave up 1 base and V 11 bases, and 6 bases lay outside the gene matches. The CDR3 nucleotides read TGTGCCTTTCGGGGGGTTGGCACAGATACGCAGTATTTT. Translation: CAFRGVGTDTQYF.

To note about this clone: One end of the junction varies from germline; a read error may be responsible. The chain combines TRBV25-1 with TRBJ2-4, with 7 bases matching TRBD1. The CDR3 length is 15 residues. Germline V gene sequence: CDR1 MGHDK, CDR2 SYGVNS. Written as DNA, the CDR3 is TGTGCCAGCAGTGAATCCGGGACAGCCCAAAACATTCAGTACTTC. Its translation is CASSESGTAQNIQYF.